Below, one T cell receptor (beta chain) is given with its context. The antigen is undetermined. This specimen belongs to a study of response to subunit inactivated influenza vaccine. MiXCR, applied by TCRdb to the RT-PCR reads, yields one record per CDR3 protein. The data show 300,000 to 350,000 distinct CDR3 sequences, 21% seen once. Study-level points and caveats: The authors suggested that few new T cells are recruited per seasonal influenza vaccination.

The CDR3 spans 13 residues. Trimming pared 6 bases from V and 0 bases from J, leaving 12 bases between. The V gene's germline CDR1 is SQVTM and CDR2 ANQGSEA. This material consisted of PBMCs from blood, taken less than 22 months after vaccination. This clonotype was sampled from a man aged 45 to 75 who received an inactivated influenza vaccine. The chain joins TRBV29-1 to TRBJ2-7, with a possible D match to TRBD1 (6 bases). CDR3 in amino acids: CSVGDTHSYEQYF. The CDR3 DNA follows: TGCAGCGTGGGGGACACCCACTCCTACGAGCAGTACTTC.